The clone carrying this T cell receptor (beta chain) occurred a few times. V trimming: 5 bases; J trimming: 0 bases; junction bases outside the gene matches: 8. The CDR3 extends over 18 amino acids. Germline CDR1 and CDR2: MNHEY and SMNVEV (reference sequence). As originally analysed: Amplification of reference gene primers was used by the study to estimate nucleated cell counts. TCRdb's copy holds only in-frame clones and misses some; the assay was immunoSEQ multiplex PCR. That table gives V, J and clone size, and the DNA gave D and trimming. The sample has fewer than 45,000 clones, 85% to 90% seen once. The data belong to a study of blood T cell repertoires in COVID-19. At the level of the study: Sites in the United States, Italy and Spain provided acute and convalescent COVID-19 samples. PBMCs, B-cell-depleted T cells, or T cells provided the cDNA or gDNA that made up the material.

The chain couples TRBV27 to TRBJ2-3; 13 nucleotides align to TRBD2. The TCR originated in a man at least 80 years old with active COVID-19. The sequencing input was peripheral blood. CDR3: CASSQLAGGVTSTDTQYF. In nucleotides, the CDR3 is TGTGCCAGCAGTCAACTAGCGGGAGGGGTAACTAGCACAGATACGCAGTATTTT.